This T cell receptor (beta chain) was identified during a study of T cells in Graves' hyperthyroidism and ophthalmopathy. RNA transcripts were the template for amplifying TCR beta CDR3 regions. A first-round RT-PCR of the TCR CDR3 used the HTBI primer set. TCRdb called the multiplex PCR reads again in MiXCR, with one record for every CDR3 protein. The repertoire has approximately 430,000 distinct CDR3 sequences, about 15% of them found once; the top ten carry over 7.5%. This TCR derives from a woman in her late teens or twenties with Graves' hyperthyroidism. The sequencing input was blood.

CDR3: CASTRTGANNSPLHF. CDR3 in DNA: TGTGCCAGCACACGAACAGGGGCCAATAATTCACCCCTCCACTTT. The chain is built from TRBV24-1 and TRBJ1-6, with 7 bases identical to TRBD1. CDR3 length: 15 amino acids. Trimming removed 11 bases from V and 5 bases from J; junction bases left unmatched: 11. CDR1 and CDR2 (germline): KGHDR, SFDVKD.